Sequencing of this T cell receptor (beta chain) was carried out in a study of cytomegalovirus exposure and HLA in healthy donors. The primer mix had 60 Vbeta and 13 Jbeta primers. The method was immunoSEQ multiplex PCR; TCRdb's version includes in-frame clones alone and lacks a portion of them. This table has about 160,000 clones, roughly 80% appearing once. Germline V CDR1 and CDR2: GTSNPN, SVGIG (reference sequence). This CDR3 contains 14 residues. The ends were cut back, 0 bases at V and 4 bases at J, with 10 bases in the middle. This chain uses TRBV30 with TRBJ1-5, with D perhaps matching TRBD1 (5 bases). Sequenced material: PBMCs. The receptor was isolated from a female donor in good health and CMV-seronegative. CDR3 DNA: TGTGCCTGGAGTGTGGGGCTCTTTAATCAGCCCCAGCATTTT. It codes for CAWSVGLFNQPQHF.